This TCR beta chain was recorded in a study of control samples from healthy donors and cancer patients. Generated by immunoSEQ multiplex PCR, the TCRdb table keeps only in-frame clones and is missing some. The sample includes about 61,000 clones, almost 90% of them seen just once. The V gene lost 4 bases and the J gene lost 7 bases, with 17 bases spanning the gap. Per the germline V gene, CDR1 is MNHNY and CDR2 is SVGAGI (reference sequence). CDR3 size: 15 residues. Sequencing input: PBMCs. V gene TRBV6-6 combines with J gene TRBJ1-5; TRBD1 is a possible D gene (5 bases). This sequence was found in a man between 60 and 75 years old with colorectal cancer. The CDR3 loop reads CASSSPGGLGQPQHF. The CDR3, as DNA: TGTGCCAGCAGTTCCCCCGGGGGTCTGGGCCAGCCCCAGCATTTT.